This TCR beta chain was observed in a study of response to subunit inactivated influenza vaccine. Trimming shortened V by 6 bases and J by 7 bases, and 16 bases separated the two germline ends. There are 14 residues in the CDR3. This clonotype has just a few counts. TCRdb itself ran the RT-PCR reads through MiXCR, one entry per CDR3 protein. The profile shows about 540,000 distinct CDR3 sequences, roughly a quarter of them singletons. These records were also assigned to another study, of T cells expressing NK-cell markers. Per that paper: A 5'RACE template switching approach incorporating UMIs was used to make TCR beta cDNA. These clonotypes additionally ranked first within the CD3+CD56-NKG2C+ fraction of several donors.

The gene calls are TRBV12-3 or TRBV12-4 and TRBJ2-4; TRBD1 might be the D (6 bases). The sequencing here drew on CD4+ T cells sorted from PBMCs, taken 11 to 12 days after vaccination. The receptor's source is a middle-aged man who received an inactivated influenza vaccine. The CDR3 DNA is TGTGCCAGCAGCCTTGGGGGCTCTGGGAACATTCAGTACTTC. It translates to CASSLGGSGNIQYF.